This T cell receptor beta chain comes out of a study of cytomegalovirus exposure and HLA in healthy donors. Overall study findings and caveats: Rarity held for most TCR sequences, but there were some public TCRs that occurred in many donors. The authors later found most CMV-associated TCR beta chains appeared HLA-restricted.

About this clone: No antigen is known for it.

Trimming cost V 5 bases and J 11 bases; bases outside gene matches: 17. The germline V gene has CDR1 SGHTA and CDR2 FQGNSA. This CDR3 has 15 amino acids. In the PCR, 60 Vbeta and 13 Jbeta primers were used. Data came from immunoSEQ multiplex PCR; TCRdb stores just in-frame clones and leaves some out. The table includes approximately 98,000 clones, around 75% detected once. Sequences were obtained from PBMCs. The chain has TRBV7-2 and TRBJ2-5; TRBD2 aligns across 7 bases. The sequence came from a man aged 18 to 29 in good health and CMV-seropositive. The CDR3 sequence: CASSPGTTIYEEQYF. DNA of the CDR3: TGTGCCAGCAGCCCCGGGACTACGATCTACGAGGAGCAGTACTTC.